This TCR beta chain was retrieved from a study of T cell responses to AZD1222 COVID-19 vaccine. Assay used: immunoSEQ multiplex PCR; TCRdb lists only in-frame clones, some missing. The sample holds 150,000 to 200,000 clones; just over 90% are singletons and the top ten take approximately 1.2%. The CDR3 covers 14 residues. Trimming took off 4 bases at V and 0 bases at J, with 7 bases between the two ends. The germline V gene encodes CDR1 MGHRA and CDR2 YSYEKL. Study conclusions and caveats: Only after the peak T cell response were repertoires sampled.

Details on this clone: The target antigen is unknown.

The input for sequencing was peripheral blood, taken 28 days after the second AZD1222 dose. The chain employs TRBV4-1 and TRBJ2-1; unclear D gene. The sequence was obtained from an adult who received the AZD1222 COVID-19 vaccine. This chain's CDR3 is CASSRGSSYNEQFF. The CDR3 region has the DNA TGCGCCAGCAGCCGAGGAAGCTCCTACAATGAGCAGTTCTTC.